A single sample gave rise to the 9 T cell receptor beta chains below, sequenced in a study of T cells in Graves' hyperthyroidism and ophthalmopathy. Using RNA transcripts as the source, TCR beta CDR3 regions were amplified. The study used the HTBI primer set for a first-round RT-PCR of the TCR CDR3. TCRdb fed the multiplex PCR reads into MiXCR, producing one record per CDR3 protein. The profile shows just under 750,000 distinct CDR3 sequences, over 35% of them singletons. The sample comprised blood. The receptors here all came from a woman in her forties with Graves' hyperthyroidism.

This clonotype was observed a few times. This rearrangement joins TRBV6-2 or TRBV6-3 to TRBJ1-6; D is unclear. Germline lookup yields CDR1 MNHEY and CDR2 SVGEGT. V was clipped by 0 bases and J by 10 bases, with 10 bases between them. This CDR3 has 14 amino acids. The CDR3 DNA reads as TGTGCCAGCAGTTACTCGCGGGGTACGTCACCCCTCCACTTT. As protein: CASSYSRGTSPLHF.

The CDR3 here is CASSSGQEIDGYTF. The CDR3 DNA reads TGCGCCAGCAGCTCGGGACAGGAGATTGATGGCTACACCTTC. This chain links TRBV5-1 with TRBJ1-2; 8 bases fit TRBD1. The germline gives CDR1 SGHRS, CDR2 YFSETQ. The ends lost 3 bases at V and 6 bases at J; junction bases unmatched: 7. The CDR3 loop spans 14 amino acids.

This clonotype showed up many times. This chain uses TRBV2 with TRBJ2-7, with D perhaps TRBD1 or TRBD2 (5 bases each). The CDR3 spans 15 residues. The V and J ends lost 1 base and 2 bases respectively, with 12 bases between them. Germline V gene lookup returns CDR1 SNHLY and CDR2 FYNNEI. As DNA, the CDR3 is TGTGCCAGCAGTGAAGGGGACCATTACGCCTACGAGCAGTACTTC. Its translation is CASSEGDHYAYEQYF.

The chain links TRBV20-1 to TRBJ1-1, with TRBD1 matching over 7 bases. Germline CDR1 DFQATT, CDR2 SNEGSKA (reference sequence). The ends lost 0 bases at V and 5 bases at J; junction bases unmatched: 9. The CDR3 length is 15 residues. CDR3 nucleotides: TGCAGTGCTAGAGATTTTGAGGGGGCGCGAACTGAAGCTTTCTTT. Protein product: CSARDFEGARTEAFF.

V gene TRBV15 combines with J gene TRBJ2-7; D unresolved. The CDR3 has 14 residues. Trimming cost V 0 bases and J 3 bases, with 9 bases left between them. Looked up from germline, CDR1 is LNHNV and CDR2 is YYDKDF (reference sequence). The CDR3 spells CATSRDVVDYEQYF. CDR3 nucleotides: TGTGCCACCAGCAGAGATGTCGTGGACTACGAGCAGTACTTC.

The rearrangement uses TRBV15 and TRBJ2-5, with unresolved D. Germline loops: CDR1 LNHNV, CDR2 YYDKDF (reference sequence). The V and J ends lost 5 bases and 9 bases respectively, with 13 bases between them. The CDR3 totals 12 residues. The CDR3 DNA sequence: TGTGCCACCAGCTCTCCCCTTTCGCCCCAGTACTTC. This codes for CATSSPLSPQYF.

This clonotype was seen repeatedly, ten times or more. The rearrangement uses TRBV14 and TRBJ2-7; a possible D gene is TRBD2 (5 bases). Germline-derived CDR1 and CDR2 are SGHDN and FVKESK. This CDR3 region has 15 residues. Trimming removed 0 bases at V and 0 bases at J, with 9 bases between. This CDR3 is CASSQDPGNSYEQYF. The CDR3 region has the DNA TGTGCCAGCAGCCAAGACCCGGGGAACTCCTACGAGCAGTACTTC.

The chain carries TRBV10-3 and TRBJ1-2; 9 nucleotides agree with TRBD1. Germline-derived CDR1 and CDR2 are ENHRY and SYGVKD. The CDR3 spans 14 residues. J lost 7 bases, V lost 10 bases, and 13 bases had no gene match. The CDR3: CASSGTGIGSGYTF. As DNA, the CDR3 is TGTGCCAGCAGCGGGACAGGGATTGGGTCTGGCTACACCTTC.

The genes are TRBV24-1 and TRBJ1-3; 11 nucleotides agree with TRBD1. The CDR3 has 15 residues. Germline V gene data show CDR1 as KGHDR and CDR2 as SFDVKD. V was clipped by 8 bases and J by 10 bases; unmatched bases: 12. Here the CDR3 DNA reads TGTGCCACCAAAAAGACGGGACAGGGGGATAGGACCATATATTTT. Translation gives CATKKTGQGDRTIYF.